Listed here is a single T cell receptor (beta chain). Its specificity is unknown. Germline V gene data show CDR1 as MNHEY and CDR2 as SMNVEV (reference sequence). Trimming removed 0 bases at V and 0 bases at J, with 19 bases between. The CDR3 length is 19 residues. The sample originates from a study of T cell repertoires in cytomegalovirus infection. Overall study context: The authors relied on CMV epitopes, both recently identified HLA-C-restricted and well-studied HLA-B-restricted.

Study-level results: Clonotypes of TCR beta that were HLA-C-restricted and CMV-specific dominated the ex vivo response.

TCRdb fed the reads into MiXCR, producing one record per CDR3 protein. Of roughly 120,000 distinct CDR3 sequences in the sample, around 30% were seen once. The V and J genes are TRBV27 and TRBJ2-3; the D is unclear. The clonotype comes from a human donor in good health (CMV status not recorded). Some clones in this sample may be carry-over from other donors' samples. Here the sequenced sample was CD8+ T cells from cultured PBMCs, taken from culture after CMV antigen stimulation. In DNA form, the CDR3 reads TGTGCCAGCAGTTTATCCCTCCCCGTGACCCGTGCTAGCACAGATACGCAGTATTTT. Residues: CASSLSLPVTRASTDTQYF.